A single sample gave rise to the 27 T cell receptor beta chains below, sequenced in a study of cytomegalovirus exposure and HLA in healthy donors. The PCR employed 60 Vbeta primers together with 13 Jbeta primers. This table comes from immunoSEQ multiplex PCR, and its TCRdb copy is limited to in-frame clones, with some not included. This table has about 200,000 clones, approximately 70% appearing once. The specimen was PBMCs. The receptors shown here come from a middle-aged man in good health and CMV-seropositive.

This chain uses TRBV29-1 with TRBJ2-7; a weak D match, TRBD2 (5 bases). In germline, CDR1 is SQVTM, CDR2 ANQGSEA. V was trimmed by 5 bases and J by 2 bases, leaving 13 bases between them. This CDR3 region has 13 residues. CDR3 amino acids: CSVRSGYTYEQYF. CDR3 bases: TGCAGCGTTCGGTCGGGGTATACCTACGAGCAGTACTTC.

There are a few counts of this clone. The rearrangement uses TRBV5-6 and TRBJ1-4; D ambiguous. Trimming removed 2 bases from V and 10 bases from J, with 9 bases in between. This CDR3 is 12 amino acids long. Germline CDR1 SGHDT, CDR2 YYEEEE. The CDR3 here is CASSFKEGKLFF. CDR3 DNA: TGTGCCAGCAGCTTCAAGGAGGGAAAACTGTTTTTT.

V usage is TRBV5-4 and J usage is TRBJ1-1; 8 bases align to TRBD1. The CDR3 has 16 amino acids. Germline values: CDR1 SGHNT, CDR2 YYREEE (reference sequence). Germline trimming cut 4 bases from V and 6 bases from J; bases unmatched to any gene: 14. The CDR3, as DNA: TGTGCCAGCAGCCTAAGGACAGGGACACGCGGCGCTGAAGCTTTCTTT. Its translation: CASSLRTGTRGAEAFF.

The rearrangement joins TRBV7-9 to TRBJ2-2; D perhaps matches TRBD1 (5 bases). Germline CDR1 SEHNR, CDR2 FQNEAQ (reference sequence). The CDR3 is made up of 14 amino acids. V was trimmed by 5 bases and J by 6 bases, leaving 13 bases between them. The CDR3 coding sequence is TGTGCCAGCAGCCAAGTGGGGCCGTCCGGGGAGCTGTTTTTT. Translating gives CASSQVGPSGELFF. Variable domain in full (rest from reference TRBV7-9 and TRBJ2-2): DTGVSQNPRHKITKRGQNVTFRCDPISEHNRLYWYRQTLGQGPEFLTYFQNEAQLEKSRLLSDRFSAERPKGSFSTLEIQRTEQGDSAMYLCASSQVGPSGELFFGEGSRLTVL.

The chain carries TRBV9 and TRBJ2-3; 10 bases line up with TRBD2. Trimming removed 4 bases from V and 5 bases from J; junction bases left unmatched: 10. The germline V gene has CDR1 SGDLS and CDR2 YYNGEE. The CDR3 runs to 16 residues. CDR3 nucleotides: TGTGCCAGCAGCTTCAGCGGGGGGGCCGAGGGAGATACGCAGTATTTT. Translating gives CASSFSGGAEGDTQYF.

This rearrangement joins TRBV25-1 to TRBJ1-3, with TRBD1 as a possible D gene (6 bases). Per germline, CDR1 MGHDK and CDR2 SYGVNS. V lost 4 bases, J lost 5 bases, and 15 bases lay in between. CDR3 size: 15 residues. The CDR3 here is CASSVLDSNRNTIYF. The DNA of the CDR3 is TGTGCCAGCAGTGTTTTGGACAGCAATAGAAACACCATATATTTT. The full variable domain, rest sourced from reference TRBV25-1 and TRBJ1-3, is EADIYQTPRYLVIGTGKKITLECSQTMGHDKMYWYQQDPGMELHLIHYSYGVNSTEKGDLSSESTVSRIRTEHFPLTLESARPSHTSQYLCASSVLDSNRNTIYFGEGSWLTVV.

This chain joins TRBV6-5 and TRBJ1-1; perhaps TRBD1 as D (5 bases). Per germline, CDR1 MNHEY and CDR2 SVGAGI. The CDR3 spans 12 residues. With 5 bases removed from V and 8 bases from J, the gap between germline ends came to 12 bases. CDR3: CASSALTGEAFF. The CDR3 nucleotides are TGTGCCAGCAGTGCACTTACAGGAGAAGCTTTCTTT.

The CDR3 nucleotides read TGTGCCAGCAGCGTAAGCGGGACTAGCGGCTACGAGCAGTACTTC. Protein product: CASSVSGTSGYEQYF. The chain is built from TRBV9 and TRBJ2-7, with 11 bases matching TRBD2. The ends lost 1 base at V and 3 bases at J; junction bases unmatched: 3. CDR3 length equals 15 residues. Germline V gives CDR1 SGDLS, CDR2 YYNGEE.

The rearrangement links TRBV19 to TRBJ1-6; TRBD1 aligns across 8 bases. The CDR3 runs to 15 residues. Germline V gene data show CDR1 as LNHDA and CDR2 as SQIVND (reference sequence). The V and J ends lost 6 bases and 10 bases, in that order; junction bases with no gene match: 11. CDR3 in amino acids: CASSKQTGEGSPLHF. CDR3 bases: TGTGCCAGTAGCAAACAGACAGGGGAGGGATCACCCCTCCACTTT.

This clone was counted only a few times. The rearrangement links TRBV6-5 to TRBJ1-1, with TRBD1 matching 8 bases. V lost 7 bases and J lost 7; bases outside the gene matches: 2. Germline V gene sequence: CDR1 MNHEY, CDR2 SVGAGI. The CDR3 is made up of 11 amino acids. The CDR3 region has the DNA TGTGCCAGCAACGGACAGGGTGAAGCTTTCTTT. Encoded protein: CASNGQGEAFF.

The gene calls are TRBV28 and TRBJ1-5; D not resolved. The CDR3 covers 15 residues. Trimming took 6 bases from V and 1 from J, leaving 13 bases between them. From germline, CDR1 is MDHEN and CDR2 SYDVKM. DNA of the CDR3: TGTGCCAGCAGGAGAGAGGGTTCGAGCAATCAGCCCCAGCATTTT. It specifies CASRREGSSNQPQHF.

The chain joins TRBV7-8 to TRBJ2-7, with unresolved D. The CDR3 consists of 13 residues. CDR1 is SGHVS, CDR2 FQNEAQ, per germline. The V gene lost 1 base and the J gene lost 3 bases, with 7 bases spanning the gap. CDR3 DNA sequence: TGTGCCAGCAGCTTAGGGCTGCTCTACGAGCAGTACTTC. Translated: CASSLGLLYEQYF.

The chain uses TRBV25-1 and TRBJ1-2; 7 bases are shared with TRBD1. Germline loops: CDR1 MGHDK, CDR2 SYGVNS. Losses at the gene ends were 2 bases for V and 8 bases for J; bases not matched to a gene: 8. CDR3 length equals 14 residues. The CDR3 DNA follows: TGTGCCAGCAGTGAAGAGACAGGGTGGGCGGGCTACACCTTC. This gives the protein CASSEETGWAGYTF.

This clone turned up a few times. The gene calls are TRBV5-1 and TRBJ2-2; no definite D call. In germline, CDR1 is SGHRS, CDR2 YFSETQ. The germline V and J ends were trimmed by 3 bases and 5 bases, with 8 bases remaining between them. The CDR3 is 13 residues long. DNA of the CDR3: TGCGCCAGCAGCTCTGCAGATACCGGGGAGCTGTTTTTT. It translates to CASSSADTGELFF. The variable domain in full, with the rest retrieved from reference TRBV5-1 and TRBJ2-2, is KAGVTQTPRYLIKTRGQQVTLSCSPISGHRSVSWYQQTPGQGLQFLFEYFSETQRNKGNFPGRFSGRQFSNSRSEMNVSTLELGDSALYLCASSSADTGELFFGEGSRLTVL.

The genes are TRBV4-1 and TRBJ1-4, with D perhaps matching TRBD1 (5 bases). This CDR3 has 16 amino acids. Between the trimmed V and J ends, which lost 0 bases and 8 bases, there was a span of 16 bases. In germline, CDR1 is MGHRA, CDR2 YSYEKL. The CDR3 loop is CASSQEGRRGYEKLFF. DNA for the CDR3: TGCGCCAGCAGCCAAGAAGGTAGGAGGGGTTACGAAAAACTGTTTTTT.

The chain joins TRBV30 to TRBJ1-6; D unclear. CDR1 and CDR2 from the germline V gene are GTSNPN and SVGIG (reference sequence). Between the trimmed V and J ends, which lost 0 bases and 6 bases, there was a span of 3 bases. This CDR3 has 12 amino acids. The CDR3 DNA reads TGTGCCTGGAGTGTGAGTAATTCACCCCTCCACTTT. Its protein product is CAWSVSNSPLHF.

The chain couples TRBV11-2 to TRBJ1-6, with 10 bases that match TRBD1. Trimming cost V 6 bases and J 11 bases; bases outside gene matches: 7. CDR3 size: 14 residues. Germline V lookup: CDR1 SGHAT, CDR2 FQNNGV. The CDR3 region is CASRPTGGDTPLHF. The CDR3 coding sequence is TGTGCCAGCAGGCCGACAGGGGGCGATACACCCCTCCACTTT.

V is TRBV11-2 and J is TRBJ2-5; 7 nucleotides agree with TRBD2. The CDR3 loop spans 13 amino acids. Germline V lookup: CDR1 SGHAT, CDR2 FQNNGV. V shed 5 bases, J shed 5 bases, and the junction held 5 bases outside the gene matches. CDR3 bases: TGTGCCAGCAGCGGGGGGGGGAGGGAGACCCAGTACTTC. This translates into CASSGGGRETQYF.

This sequence joins TRBV7-6 and TRBJ1-1, with 7 bases that match TRBD1. The V segment lost 8 bases and the J segment 4 bases; nucleotides outside the gene matches: 10. CDR1 is SGHVS and CDR2 is FNYEAQ in the germline V gene. This CDR3 is built from 14 residues. The DNA for the CDR3 is TGTGCCAGCCGAACAGGGGCTGGAGGCACTGAAGCTTTCTTT. Translating gives CASRTGAGGTEAFF.

The V call is TRBV28, the J call TRBJ2-2; perhaps TRBD1 as D (6 bases). The length of the CDR3 is 16 residues. The V gene lost 5 bases and the J gene lost 0 bases, with 13 bases spanning the gap. Germline loops: CDR1 MDHEN, CDR2 SYDVKM. The CDR3 here is CASSSSGTPNTGELFF. In DNA form, the CDR3 reads TGTGCCAGCAGTAGTTCCGGGACACCGAACACCGGGGAGCTGTTTTTT.

This clone was found once. V is TRBV2 and J is TRBJ1-1; 10 bases agree with TRBD1. This CDR3 contains 14 residues. Germline assignment: CDR1 SNHLY and CDR2 FYNNEI. Germline trimming cut 7 bases from V and 7 bases from J; bases unmatched to any gene: 9. The CDR3 DNA reads TGTGCCAGCACCCCACGACAGGGGGCTAGTGAAGCTTTCTTT. It codes for CASTPRQGASEAFF.

The DNA of the CDR3 is TGTGCCAGCAGCAGGGACAGGGGAGTCGGGGAGCTGTTTTTT. It yields the protein CASSRDRGVGELFF. The rearrangement joins TRBV5-4 to TRBJ2-2; 10 positions agree with TRBD1. The germline CDR1 and CDR2 sequences are SGHNT and YYREEE (reference sequence). The junction had 4 bases not matched to a gene; V was cut back by 4 bases and J by 7 bases. This CDR3 comprises 14 residues.

The rearrangement uses TRBV7-7 and TRBJ2-1; 10 positions match TRBD2. Germline V gene data show CDR1 as SSHAT and CDR2 as FNYEAQ (reference sequence). V shed 7 bases and J 7 bases; nucleotides not matched to a gene: 10. This CDR3 is 15 amino acids long. CDR3 protein: CASMPAGGPVNEQFF. DNA of the CDR3: TGTGCCAGCATGCCAGCGGGGGGGCCAGTAAATGAGCAGTTCTTC.

The chain has TRBV4-1 and TRBJ1-1; 7 bases map to TRBD1. The CDR3 is 14 amino acids. Trimming at V came to 4 bases and at J to 0 bases, leaving 2 bases not matched to a gene. The V gene's germline CDR1 is MGHRA and CDR2 YSYEKL. The CDR3 loop is CASSLGQMNTEAFF. The CDR3, as DNA: TGCGCCAGCAGCCTGGGACAGATGAACACTGAAGCTTTCTTT.

V usage is TRBV12-5 and J usage is TRBJ2-7; D gene uncertain. The germline CDR1 and CDR2 sequences are LGHNT and FRNRAP. This CDR3 is 12 amino acids long. The CDR3 nucleotides are TGTGCCACCAGCGTGTCGGTGGGCGAGCAGTACTTC. This encodes CATSVSVGEQYF.

There are a few counts of this clone. The J gene is TRBJ1-2, the V gene TRBV7-9, with D maybe TRBD1 (5 bases). This CDR3 spans 14 amino acids. The V end lost 3 bases, the J end lost 6 bases, and 14 bases lay between the germline ends. The germline V gene has CDR1 SEHNR and CDR2 FQNEAQ (reference sequence). CDR3 amino acids: CASSFEPRGDGYTF. The CDR3 DNA is TGTGCCAGCAGCTTTGAGCCCCGGGGGGATGGCTACACCTTC. The full variable domain, rest sourced from reference TRBV7-9 and TRBJ1-2, is DTGVSQNPRHKITKRGQNVTFRCDPISEHNRLYWYRQTLGQGPEFLTYFQNEAQLEKSRLLSDRFSAERPKGSFSTLEIQRTEQGDSAMYLCASSFEPRGDGYTFGSGTRLTVV.

The rearrangement joins TRBV6-6 to TRBJ2-7; a possible D gene is TRBD1 (6 bases). CDR1 is MNHNY, CDR2 SVGAGI, per germline (reference sequence). The CDR3 consists of 14 residues. V shed 2 bases and J shed 2 bases, with 10 bases lying between them. The CDR3 region is CASSYHGGTYEQYF. CDR3 bases: TGTGCCAGCAGTTACCATGGGGGCACCTACGAGCAGTACTTC.